The following is a TCR beta chain sequence with its context. The antigen this receptor binds is unknown. Base qualities are not recorded, but no much larger clone differs from it by a single base. These data are taken from a study of graft-versus-host responses after intestinal transplantation (dated by TCRdb to the early 2020s). For context, the study as a whole: Recipients received multivisceral, liver-intestinal, or isolated intestinal transplants. Every recipient was given anti-thymocyte globulin induction, followed by roughly 3 years of maintenance tacrolimus and steroids. After intestinal transplantation, graft-versus-host and host-versus-graft alloreactive T cell clones were followed in the graft, circulation and bone marrow using bulk TCR-beta CDR3 sequencing. To identify alloreactive clones, pre-transplant mixed lymphocyte reaction products were sequenced and then compared with unstimulated pre-transplant donor and recipient T cells. Of the roughly 24 intestinal transplant recipients enrolled in the cohort, one of whom was a retransplant, a few patients without pretransplant specimens were excluded. Donor T cell macrochimerism was defined as a peak of at least 4% donor T cells among recipient peripheral blood mononuclear cells. Rather than going through the commercial service, samples from a few later patients were sequenced in-house on an Illumina MiSeq and processed with MiXCR.

The meaning of the sample's time point label: cells obtained before transplantation from donor or recipient. CD3+CD4+ and CD3+CD8+ populations were FACS-sorted from unstimulated pre-transplant donor and recipient cells taken from spleen or lymph nodes. What the authors observed across the whole study: GvH clones were detected in recipient bone marrow, and some appeared earlier in ileal mucosa or blood, consistent with an intestinal mucosal origin. Early after transplant, peak levels of circulating GvH clones were found to be associated with declines in HvG clones. High GvH to HvG T cell clonal ratios were observed in the allografts of patients with donor T cell macrochimerism. Conclusions were limited by the relatively low number and heterogeneity of intestinal transplant patients.

Counted from cysteine to phenylalanine, this CDR3 has 14 amino acids. The only DNA kept is the CDR3, 42 bases in frame from the first base. The germline V gene supplies CDR1 SGDLS and CDR2 YYNGEE. The germline V and J ends show losses of 4 bases and 7 bases respectively, and no gene match explains 7 bases of the junction. Libraries were constructed by the immunoSEQ multiplex PCR assay. For most patients, genomic DNA was isolated with the Qiagen DNeasy Blood and Tissue Kit and shipped frozen to Adaptive Biotechnologies for TCR sequencing. High-throughput TCR-beta CDR3 sequencing of genomic DNA from most patients was performed by Adaptive Biotechnologies. From the authors' description of their analysis: TCR sequencing data were retrieved from Adaptive's ImmunoSEQ software for 18 patients, whereas three other patients were processed with MiXCR and VDJtools. To correct CD4 versus CD8 sorting errors, any sequence found in both subsets at a frequency ratio below 5:1 was removed. CDR3 nucleotide sequences shared between donor and recipient were removed because the origin of such sequences could not be assigned. To count as alloreactive, a clone needed at least 2-fold expansion over unstimulated cells and a minimum CFSE-low frequency of 0.002% (template counts) or 0.001% (read counts). A clone was considered mappable if detected in the sequenced pre-transplant spleen, lymph node, or MLR CFSE-low populations of the donor or recipient. The cumulative frequency of alloreactive clones was calculated as a percentage of all sequences, weighted by copy number. The immuneACCESS repertoire file appears here via TCRdb, limited to in-frame rearrangements. These files lack a portion of the clones; in checked studies, under half of the deficit traces to unresolved V genes, and the cause of the others is not known. V, J and clone size are taken as reported in that table, and D and trimming were inferred from the DNA itself. This sample holds 85,000 to 100,000 clones; around 93% were observed only once. The ten largest clonotypes hold roughly 2% of the sample.

Sequences were derived from unstimulated CD8+ T cells sorted from spleen or lymph node cells, sampled before intestinal transplant. This clonotype was obtained from a human donor who received an intestinal transplant. The rearrangement joined TRBV9 to TRBJ2-1; 8 middle bases align to TRBD2. The CDR3 here reads CASSTASGGNEQFF. The DNA sequence reads TGTGCCAGCAGCACAGCCTCGGGGGGGAATGAGCAGTTCTTC.